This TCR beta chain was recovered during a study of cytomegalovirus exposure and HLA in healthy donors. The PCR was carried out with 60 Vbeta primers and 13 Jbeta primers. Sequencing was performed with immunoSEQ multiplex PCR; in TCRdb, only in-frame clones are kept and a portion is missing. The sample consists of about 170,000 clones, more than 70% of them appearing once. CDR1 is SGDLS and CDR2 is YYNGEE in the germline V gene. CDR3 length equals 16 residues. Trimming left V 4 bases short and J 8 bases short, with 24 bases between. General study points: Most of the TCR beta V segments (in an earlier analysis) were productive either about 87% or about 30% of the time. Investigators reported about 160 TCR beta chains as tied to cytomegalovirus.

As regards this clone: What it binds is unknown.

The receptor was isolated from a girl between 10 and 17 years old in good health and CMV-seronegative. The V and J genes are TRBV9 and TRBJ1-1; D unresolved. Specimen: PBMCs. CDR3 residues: CASSYNLAGTTKEAFF. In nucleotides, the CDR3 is TGTGCCAGCAGCTACAACCTAGCGGGAACCACCAAGGAAGCTTTCTTT.